The sequence of this T cell receptor (beta chain) was determined in a study of beta chain features in type 1 diabetes (dated by TCRdb to the late 2010s). A note on the overall study: No differences in mean age, gender distribution, total cell number or subset yield were found between patients and healthy donors. A total of approximately 99,000,000 sorted cells were examined across all samples, and RNA yield correlated strongly with the number of cells per subset. In the study, recently diagnosed type 1 diabetes patients and matched healthy donors were compared on the TCRB repertoires of their sorted circulating CD4+ T cell subsets. Naive and central memory subsets were obtained from all 30 or so donors, but regulatory and stem cell-like memory subsets were isolated from only 8 patients and roughly 8 healthy donors.

From each donor, a single peripheral blood sample of about 120 mL on average was drawn into heparinised tubes. A BD FACSAria II and a panel including CD45RO, CCR7, CD25, CD127, CD95 and CD27 were used to sort naive, central memory, regulatory and stem cell-like memory CD4+ T cells. All sorted populations exceeded 98% purity. PBMCs were separated immediately by Lymphoprep density gradient centrifugation and were stained directly, without being cultured. Samples were stained and sorted in pairs, with one healthy donor and one patient per experiment, so that batch effects were minimized. The CDR3 sequence holds 16 residues, the cysteine and phenylalanine included. The retained sequence is limited to the CDR3, 48 bases, with the frame set at the first base. The germline V gene (reference sequence) yields LNHDA for CDR1 and SQIVND for CDR2. Unmatched junction bases come to 12, with V trimmed by 5 bases and J by 7 bases.

All of the isolated RNA was reverse transcribed with the High Capacity cDNA Reverse Transcription Kit, so expressed TCRB transcripts were sequenced. Naive, central memory and regulatory T cell samples underwent deep immunoSEQ sequencing, averaging approximately 3.5 million total reads per sample. Sorted cells were lysed in RLT buffer, and RNA was extracted using DNase-treated RNeasy Micro or Mini kits according to cell number. To prevent cross-contamination, every cell subset was processed on its own, while patient and healthy donor samples were processed together. Using the immunoSEQ multiplex PCR, TCRB sequences were amplified from cDNA into 87-bp fragments spanning the CDR3 region. Sequencing of the amplicons was performed on the Illumina HiSeq platform. The authors processed their data as follows. Synthetic template baselines were used to correct PCR bias computationally, reads within Hamming distance 2 were collapsed, and singletons that could not be merged were discarded. Reads were aligned against IMGT so that V, D and J genes, CDR3 length and insertions or deletions at six rearrangement sites could be assigned. Within each subset, clonotype counts were normalized to sorted cell number, and only after that were true diversity and Gini coefficients computed with the tcR R package. The overlap coefficient, calculated on TCRB nucleotide sequences, was used to quantify repertoire sharing. What TCRdb holds here is the immuneACCESS table cut down to in-frame rearrangements. Part of the clones is not present; checked against another copy, under half of the missing clones reflect an unresolved V gene, and the others are unexplained. That table supplies the V and J calls and clone size; D and trimming were determined from the DNA. The sample yields about 150,000 clones; approximately 10% were counted once. The ten largest clones take up 0.4% to 0.55% of the sample.

The investigation overall reported the following: Fewer insertions and more nucleotide deletions at VDJ recombination sites were observed in patients with type 1 diabetes, implying thymic rearrangement abnormalities. Naive, central memory and regulatory TCRB repertoires appeared to be more alike among patients than among healthy donors. Because cDNA was sequenced instead of genomic DNA, highly expressing activated cells could be over-represented, though the groups showed no difference in activation or CD3 levels. A moderate but significant shortening of TCRB CDR3 length was observed in type 1 diabetes patients in all four CD4+ subsets. PCR may preferentially amplify shorter templates, but because patient and control samples were amplified and corrected together, any resulting skew would affect both groups equally. Because small numbers of individuals were included in the HLA sub-analyses, any influence of HLA type on TCRB rearrangement was left unresolved.

This clone was picked up a small number of times. It lacks a known antigen. One base away there is no much larger clone; base qualities are not given. The rearranged chain carries TRBV19 and TRBJ2-1, and 9 junction bases match TRBD1. Sequences were obtained from central memory CD4+ T cells from blood. The sequence was collected from a man aged 30 to 45 with type 1 diabetes. The base sequence is TGTGCCAGTAGTCGGTTCGGGACAGGGAGTTTAAATGAGCAGTTCTTC. Translated, it reads CASSRFGTGSLNEQFF. Beyond the CDR3, the reference TRBV19 and TRBJ2-1 genes provide the residues; the full variable domain reads: DGGITQSPKYLFRKEGQNVTLSCEQNLNHDAMYWYRQDPGQGLRLIYYSQIVNDFQKGDIAEGYSVSREKKESFPLTVTSAQKNPTAFYLCASSRFGTGSLNEQFFGPGTRLTVL.